This T cell receptor (beta chain) emerged from a study of blood T cell repertoires in COVID-19 (dated by TCRdb to 2018 to 2020). About the study as a whole: Samples from collaborators originated in the United States, Italy and Spain and spanned both the acute and convalescent phases of COVID-19. Where available, HLA class I and class II types were taken from metadata supplied by the sample provider and were not determined by assay-based typing. Deeply sampled blood TCRbeta repertoires from subjects exposed to, actively infected with, or recovered from COVID-19 were included in the dataset. Samples came from the ongoing ImmuneRACE study (first 160 participants) plus 1,254 subjects from 6 global collaborators. Nearly every sample came with metadata listing a de-identified subject ID, COVID-19 status, age in years and sex. The prospective study material was composed of cDNA or gDNA derived from T cells, B-cell-depleted T cells, or PBMCs. The repertoires were made available in a free public database intended to serve as a resource for research on the immune response to SARS-CoV-2.

Samples from volunteer blood donors who had recovered from COVID-19 were contributed by a second Seattle source. The collaborating institutions used their own protocols to collect whole blood in K2EDTA tubes. For TCRbeta analysis, collaborators shipped samples in one of three forms: frozen whole blood, isolated PBMCs, or DNA extracted from either of those sample types. At the junction V is shortened by 7 bases and J by 2 bases; bases outside the gene matches: 6. The CDR3 goes from the cysteine to the phenylalanine over 15 residues. Only CDR3 DNA remains: 45 bases, in frame from the first base. Taken from the germline V gene, the CDR1 and CDR2 loops are KGHDR and SFDVKD. Note on this clone: Its antigen is still unknown. Base qualities were left out, and no much larger clone turns up one base away.

TCRbeta CDR3 regions were amplified from genomic DNA by means of the immunoSEQ Assay, a bias-controlled multiplex PCR. Per the source publication's procedure: Within the assay, amplification of reference gene primers was used to estimate how many nucleated cells each sample contained. Sequence reads were collapsed and filtered to measure the absolute abundance of every unique TCRbeta CDR3 rearrangement. For each sample, productive Simpson clonality was calculated as the square root of Simpson's diversity index over productive rearrangements. As stored in TCRdb, this immuneACCESS dataset retains in-frame rearrangements with V and J assigned. A fraction of the clones does not appear; measured against another copy, unresolved V genes explain less than half of the discrepancy, and the remainder lacks a known reason. Clone size and the V and J calls come from that table; the DNA yielded D and trimming. The sample includes 200,000 to 300,000 clones, with 88% observed a single time. The ten top clones hold about 4% of the sample.

What the work shows at the level of the full study, not this receptor alone: The quantity of clinical and demographic metadata differed by source and by participant and was supplied without curation.

Sequencing was performed on peripheral blood. This sequence was found in a man aged 55 to 70 who had recovered from COVID-19. The rearrangement joined TRBV24-1 to TRBJ2-3; 9 middle bases align to TRBD2. CDR3 protein: CATSKAGGNTDTQYF. Read as DNA, the sequence is TGTGCCACCAGCAAAGCGGGGGGCAACACAGATACGCAGTATTTT.